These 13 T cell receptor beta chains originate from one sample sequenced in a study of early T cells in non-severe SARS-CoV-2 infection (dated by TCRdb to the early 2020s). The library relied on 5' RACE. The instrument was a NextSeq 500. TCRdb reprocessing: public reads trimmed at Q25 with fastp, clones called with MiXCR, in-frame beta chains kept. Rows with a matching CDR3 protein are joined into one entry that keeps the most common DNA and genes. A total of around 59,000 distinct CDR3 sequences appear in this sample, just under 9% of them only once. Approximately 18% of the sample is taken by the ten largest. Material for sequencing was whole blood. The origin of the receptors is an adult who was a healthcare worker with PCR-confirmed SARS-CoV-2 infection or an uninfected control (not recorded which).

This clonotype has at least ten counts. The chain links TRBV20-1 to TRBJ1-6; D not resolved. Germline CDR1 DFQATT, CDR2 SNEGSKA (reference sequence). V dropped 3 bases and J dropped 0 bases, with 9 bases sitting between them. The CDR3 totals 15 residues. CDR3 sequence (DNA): TGCAGTGCTAGGCTCCCGAGCTCCTATAATTCACCCCTCCACTTT. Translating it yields CSARLPSSYNSPLHF.

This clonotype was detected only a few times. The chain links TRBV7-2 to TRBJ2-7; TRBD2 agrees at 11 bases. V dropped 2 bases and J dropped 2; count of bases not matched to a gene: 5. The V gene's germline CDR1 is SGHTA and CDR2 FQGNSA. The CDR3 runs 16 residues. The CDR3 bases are TGTGCCAGCAGCTTAAGCACTAGCGGGAGTACCTACGAGCAGTACTTC. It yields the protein CASSLSTSGSTYEQYF.

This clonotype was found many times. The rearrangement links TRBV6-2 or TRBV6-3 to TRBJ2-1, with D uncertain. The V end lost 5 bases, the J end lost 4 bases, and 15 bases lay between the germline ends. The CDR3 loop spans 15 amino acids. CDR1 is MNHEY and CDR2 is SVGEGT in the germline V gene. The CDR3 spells CASSRPQEIYNEQFF. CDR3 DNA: TGTGCCAGCAGTCGTCCCCAGGAGATTTACAATGAGCAGTTCTTC.

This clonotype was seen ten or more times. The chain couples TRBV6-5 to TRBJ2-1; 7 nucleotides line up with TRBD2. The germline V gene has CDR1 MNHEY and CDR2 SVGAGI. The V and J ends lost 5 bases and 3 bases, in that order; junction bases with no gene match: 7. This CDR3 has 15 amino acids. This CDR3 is CASSPVGTNYNEQFF. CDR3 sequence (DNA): TGTGCCAGCAGTCCCGTAGGGACTAACTACAATGAGCAGTTCTTC.

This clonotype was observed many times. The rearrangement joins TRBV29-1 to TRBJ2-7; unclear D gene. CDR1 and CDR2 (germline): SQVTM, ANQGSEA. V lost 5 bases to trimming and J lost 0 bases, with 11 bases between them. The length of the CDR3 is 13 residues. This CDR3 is CSVRRPISYEQYF. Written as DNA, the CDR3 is TGCAGCGTTCGCCGTCCGATCTCCTACGAGCAGTACTTC.

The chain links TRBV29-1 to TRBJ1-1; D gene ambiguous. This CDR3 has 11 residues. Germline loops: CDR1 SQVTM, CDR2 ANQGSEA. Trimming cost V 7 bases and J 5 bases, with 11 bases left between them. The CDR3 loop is CSAGRGTEAFF. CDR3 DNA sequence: TGCAGCGCAGGTCGGGGTACTGAAGCTTTCTTT.

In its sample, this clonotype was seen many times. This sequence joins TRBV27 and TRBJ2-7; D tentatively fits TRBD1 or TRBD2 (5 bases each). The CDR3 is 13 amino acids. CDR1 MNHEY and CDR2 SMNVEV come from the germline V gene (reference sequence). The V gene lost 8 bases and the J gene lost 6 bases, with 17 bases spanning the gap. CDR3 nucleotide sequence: TGTGCCAGCGCAACCTCAGGGAGCTCCGAGCAGTACTTC. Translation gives CASATSGSSEQYF.

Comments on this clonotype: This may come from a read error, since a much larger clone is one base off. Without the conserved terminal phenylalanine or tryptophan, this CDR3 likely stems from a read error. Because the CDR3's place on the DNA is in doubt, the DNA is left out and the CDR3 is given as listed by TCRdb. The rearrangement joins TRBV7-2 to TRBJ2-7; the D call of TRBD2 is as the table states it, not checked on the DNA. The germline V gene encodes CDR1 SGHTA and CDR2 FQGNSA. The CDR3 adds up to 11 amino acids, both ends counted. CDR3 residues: CASSLGRDSYL.

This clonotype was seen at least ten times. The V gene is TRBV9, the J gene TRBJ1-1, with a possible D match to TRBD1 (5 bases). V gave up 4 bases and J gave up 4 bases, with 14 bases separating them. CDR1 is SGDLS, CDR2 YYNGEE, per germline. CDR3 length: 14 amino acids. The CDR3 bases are TGTGCCAGCAGCCCCCACACAGGTCCCACTGAAGCTTTCTTT. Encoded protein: CASSPHTGPTEAFF.

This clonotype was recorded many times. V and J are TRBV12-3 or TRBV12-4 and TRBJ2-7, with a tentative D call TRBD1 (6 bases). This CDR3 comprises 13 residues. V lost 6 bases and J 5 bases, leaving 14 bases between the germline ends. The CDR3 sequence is CASRGAGQNEQYF. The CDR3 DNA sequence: TGTGCCAGCAGGGGGGCAGGGCAGAACGAGCAGTACTTC.

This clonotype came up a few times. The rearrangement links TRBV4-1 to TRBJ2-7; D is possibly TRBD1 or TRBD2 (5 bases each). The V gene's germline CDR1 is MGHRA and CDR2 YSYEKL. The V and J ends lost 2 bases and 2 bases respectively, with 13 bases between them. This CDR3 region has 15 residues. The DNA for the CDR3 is TGCGCCAGCAGCCAACCGGGACCGGCGCCCTACGAGCAGTACTTC. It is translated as CASSQPGPAPYEQYF.

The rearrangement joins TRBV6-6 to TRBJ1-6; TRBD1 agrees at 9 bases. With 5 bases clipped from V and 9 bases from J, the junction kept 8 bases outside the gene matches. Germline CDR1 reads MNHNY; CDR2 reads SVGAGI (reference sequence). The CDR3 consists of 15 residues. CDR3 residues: CASSPTGGSASPLHF. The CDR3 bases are TGTGCCAGCAGTCCAACAGGGGGCTCGGCTTCACCCCTCCACTTT.

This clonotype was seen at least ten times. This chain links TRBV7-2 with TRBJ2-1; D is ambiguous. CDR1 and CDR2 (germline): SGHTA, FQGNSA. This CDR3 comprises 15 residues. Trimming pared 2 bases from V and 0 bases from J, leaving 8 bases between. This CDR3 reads CASSLQEISYNEQFF. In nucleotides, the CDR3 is TGTGCCAGCAGCTTACAAGAAATCTCCTACAATGAGCAGTTCTTC.